This T cell receptor (beta chain) was profiled in a study of post-analysis software for immune sequencing data (dated by TCRdb to about 2015). For the study in its entirety: The recorded disease courses included relapsing-remitting, secondary progressive and progressive-relapsing multiple sclerosis, and some patients had no subtype annotation. The patient repertoires were set against about 12 previously published healthy control repertoires from donors whose ages ranged from roughly 6 to 27 years. A subset of samples was prepared in parallel using single-end sample barcoding, then pooled and co-amplified after Illumina adapter ligation. Points the paper makes about the study in general: Patients showed significantly higher frequencies than controls for a handful of TRBV segments, among them TRBV5-6, TRBV5-1 and TRBV20-1. Direct clustering with F measure revealed strong co-clustering of samples prepared in the same batch, which led to a batch-effect correction. Compared with controls, multiple sclerosis patients had significantly lower normalized Chao1 diversity, a finding suggesting substantial peripheral T-cell clonal expansion. The control group was slightly older than the multiple sclerosis patient group.

A word on this clonotype: Its target antigen remains unknown. It has no much larger one-base neighbor in the sample; base qualities were not kept.

CDR1 and CDR2 are read off the germline V gene (reference sequence) as DFQATT and SNEGSKA. Clipping removes 7 bases from V and 4 bases from J, with 9 as the unmatched junction base count. Spanning cysteine to phenylalanine, the CDR3 consists of 14 amino acids. This entry keeps only the CDR3 DNA: 42 bases, framed from base 1. The library was generated by PCR. Sequencing was performed on an Illumina HiSeq 2500. Unique molecular identifiers were incorporated into TCR beta cDNA libraries to reduce PCR and sequencing biases. Some 500,000 cDNA molecules were obtained per 1 to 10 million input T cells, so each molecule approximated one T cell. Patient libraries were prepared and sequenced with the same protocol used for the earlier healthy control dataset. Samples belonging to the same batch were prepared together, multiplexed and sequenced on a shared HiSeq lane. On the study's bioinformatics: Raw barcoded reads were processed with MIGEC, discarding single-read molecular identifier groups before consensus assembly and CDR3 extraction. VDJtools was used for post-analysis of the clonotype tables, with diversity normalized by down-sampling every dataset to the smallest sample size. To correct batch-related cross-sample contamination, repertoire overlap clustering matched CDR3 amino acid sequences but not nucleotide sequences. TCRdb trimmed the raw reads at Q25, called clones with MiXCR and kept productive beta chains. Every distinct CDR3 protein forms one entry, paired with its most common genes and DNA. In this record, the V and J calls reflect TCRdb's handling and not the investigators' own analysis. The sample yields 400,000 to 500,000 distinct CDR3 sequences; 30% to 40% were counted once. The ten largest make up less than 10% of the sample.

To demonstrate the VDJtools post-analysis software, TCR beta repertoires were profiled from the peripheral blood of more than ten young patients with multiple sclerosis. The multiple sclerosis patients were children and adolescents ranging in age from roughly 6 to 15 years. The sequence was collected from a girl aged 2-10 years with multiple sclerosis. The chain is assembled from TRBV20-1 and TRBJ2-1; the central 8 bases match TRBD1. Sequencing was done on a sample of blood. Here is the DNA: TGCAGTGTTACCCAGGGGGCTTCATACAATGAGCAGTTCTTC. This sequence encodes CSVTQGASYNEQFF.